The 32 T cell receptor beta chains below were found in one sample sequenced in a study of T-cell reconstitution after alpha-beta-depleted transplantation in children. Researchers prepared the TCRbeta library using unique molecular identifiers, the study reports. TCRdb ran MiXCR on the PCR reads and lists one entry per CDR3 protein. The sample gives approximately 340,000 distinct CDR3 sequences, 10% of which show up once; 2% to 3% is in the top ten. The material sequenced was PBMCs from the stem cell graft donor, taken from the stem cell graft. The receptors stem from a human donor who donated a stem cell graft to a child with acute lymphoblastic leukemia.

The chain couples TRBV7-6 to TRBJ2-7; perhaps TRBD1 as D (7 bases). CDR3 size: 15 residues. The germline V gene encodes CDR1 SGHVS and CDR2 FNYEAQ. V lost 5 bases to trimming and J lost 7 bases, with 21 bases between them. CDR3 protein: CASSPRAEGAGEQYF. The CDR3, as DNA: TGTGCCAGCAGCCCTAGGGCGGAGGGGGCTGGAGAGCAGTACTTC.

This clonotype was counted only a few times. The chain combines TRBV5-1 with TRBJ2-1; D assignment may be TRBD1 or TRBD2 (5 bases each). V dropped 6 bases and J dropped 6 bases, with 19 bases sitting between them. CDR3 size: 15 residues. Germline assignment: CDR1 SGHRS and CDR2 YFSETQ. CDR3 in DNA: TGCGCCAGCAAAGTGGAGACAGCGAGCGGCAATGAGCAGTTCTTC. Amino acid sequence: CASKVETASGNEQFF.

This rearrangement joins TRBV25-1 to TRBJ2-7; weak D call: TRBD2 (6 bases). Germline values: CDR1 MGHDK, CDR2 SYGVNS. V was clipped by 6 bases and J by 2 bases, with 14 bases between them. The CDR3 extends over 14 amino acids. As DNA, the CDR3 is TGTGCCAGCAGGCAACCCGGGGGACCCTACGAGCAGTACTTC. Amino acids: CASRQPGGPYEQYF.

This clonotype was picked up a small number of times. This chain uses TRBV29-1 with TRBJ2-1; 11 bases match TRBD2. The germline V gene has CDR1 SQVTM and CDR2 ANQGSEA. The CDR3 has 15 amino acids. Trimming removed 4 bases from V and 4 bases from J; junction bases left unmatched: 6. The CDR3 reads CSVGKTSGIYNEQFF. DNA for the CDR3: TGCAGCGTTGGGAAGACTAGCGGGATATACAATGAGCAGTTCTTC.

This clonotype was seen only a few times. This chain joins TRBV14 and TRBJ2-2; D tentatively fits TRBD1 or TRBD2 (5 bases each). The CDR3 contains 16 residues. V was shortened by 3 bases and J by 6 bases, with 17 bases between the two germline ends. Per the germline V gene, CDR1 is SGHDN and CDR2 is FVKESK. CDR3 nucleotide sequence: TGTGCCAGCAGCCAGTTCGTGGGGGTCAGCGCCGGGGAGCTGTTTTTT. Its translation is CASSQFVGVSAGELFF.

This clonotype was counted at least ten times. CDR3 coding DNA: TGTGCCAGCAGTTCCGGGGGGCTGGAGACCCAGTACTTC. Its translation: CASSSGGLETQYF. V usage is TRBV12-3 or TRBV12-4 and J usage is TRBJ2-5; D perhaps matches TRBD2 (7 bases). With 4 bases removed from V and 5 bases from J, the gap between germline ends came to 11 bases. This CDR3 has 13 residues.

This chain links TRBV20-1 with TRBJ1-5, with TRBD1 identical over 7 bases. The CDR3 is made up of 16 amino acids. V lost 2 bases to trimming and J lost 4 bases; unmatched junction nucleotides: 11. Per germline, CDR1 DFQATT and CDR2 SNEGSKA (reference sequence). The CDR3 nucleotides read TGCAGTGCTAGAAGACAGGGACATAGCAAGAATCAGCCCCAGCATTTT. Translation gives CSARRQGHSKNQPQHF.

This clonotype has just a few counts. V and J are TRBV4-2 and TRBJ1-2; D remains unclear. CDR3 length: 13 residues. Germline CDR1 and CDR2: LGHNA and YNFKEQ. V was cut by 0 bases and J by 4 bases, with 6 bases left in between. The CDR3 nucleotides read TGTGCCAGCAGCCAAGATTCCCTCTATGGCTACACCTTC. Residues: CASSQDSLYGYTF.

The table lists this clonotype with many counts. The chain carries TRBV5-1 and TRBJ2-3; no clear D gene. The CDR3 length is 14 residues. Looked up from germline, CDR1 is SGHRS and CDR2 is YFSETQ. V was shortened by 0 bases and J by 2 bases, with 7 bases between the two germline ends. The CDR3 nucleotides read TGCGCCAGCAGCTTGGGGGCCAACACAGATACGCAGTATTTT. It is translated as CASSLGANTDTQYF.

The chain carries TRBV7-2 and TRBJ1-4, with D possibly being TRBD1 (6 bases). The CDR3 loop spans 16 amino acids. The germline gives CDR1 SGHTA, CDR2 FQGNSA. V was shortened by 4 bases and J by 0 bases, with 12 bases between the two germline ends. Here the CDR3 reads CASSYTGSATNEKLFF. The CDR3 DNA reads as TGTGCCAGCAGCTACACAGGGAGCGCAACTAATGAAAAACTGTTTTTT.

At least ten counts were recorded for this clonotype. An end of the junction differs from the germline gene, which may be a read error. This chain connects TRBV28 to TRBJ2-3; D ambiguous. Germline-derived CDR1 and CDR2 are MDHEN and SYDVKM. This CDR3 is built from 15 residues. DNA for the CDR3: TGTGCCAGCAGGTTATATACGGGTAGCACAGATACGCAGTATTTT. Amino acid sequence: CASRLYTGSTDTQYF. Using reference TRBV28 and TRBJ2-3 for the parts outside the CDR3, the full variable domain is DVKVTQSSRYLVKRTGEKVFLECVQDMDHENMFWYRQDPGLGLRLIYFSYDVKMKEKGDIPEGYSVSREKKERFSLILESASTNQTSMYLCASRLYTGSTDTQYFGPGTRLTVL.

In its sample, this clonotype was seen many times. CDR3 sequence reads: CATRGPDRKTQYF. CDR3 nucleotide sequence: TGTGCCACGAGAGGGCCAGATCGGAAGACCCAGTACTTC. V and J are TRBV27 and TRBJ2-5; D possibly corresponds to TRBD2 (5 bases). V was pared by 10 bases and J by 6 bases, with 18 bases between. CDR3 length: 13 amino acids. CDR1 MNHEY and CDR2 SMNVEV come from the germline V gene (reference sequence).

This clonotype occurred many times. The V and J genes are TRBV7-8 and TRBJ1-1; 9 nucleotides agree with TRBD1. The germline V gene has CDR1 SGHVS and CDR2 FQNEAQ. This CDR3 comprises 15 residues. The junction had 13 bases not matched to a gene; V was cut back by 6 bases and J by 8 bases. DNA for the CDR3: TGTGCCAGCAGGAGGAGCCGGACAGGGGATCGAGAAGCTTTCTTT. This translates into CASRRSRTGDREAFF.

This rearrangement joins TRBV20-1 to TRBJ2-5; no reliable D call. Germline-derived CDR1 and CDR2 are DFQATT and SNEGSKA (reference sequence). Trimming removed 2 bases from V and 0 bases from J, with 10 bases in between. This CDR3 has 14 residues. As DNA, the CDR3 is TGCAGTGCTAGATTAATGGAGTACCAAGAGACCCAGTACTTC. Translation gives CSARLMEYQETQYF.

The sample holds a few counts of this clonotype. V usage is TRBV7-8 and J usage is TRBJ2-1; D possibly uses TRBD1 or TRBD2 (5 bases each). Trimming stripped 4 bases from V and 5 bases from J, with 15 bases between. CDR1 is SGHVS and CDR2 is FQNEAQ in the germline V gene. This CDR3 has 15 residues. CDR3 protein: CASSSRDHRNNEQFF. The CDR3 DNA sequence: TGTGCCAGCAGCTCCCGGGACCACCGCAACAATGAGCAGTTCTTC.

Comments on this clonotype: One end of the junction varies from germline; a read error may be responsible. The chain's CDR3 is CCARDWTSGTSGRAEYF. DNA for the CDR3: TGCTGTGCTAGAGACTGGACCTCCGGGACTAGCGGGAGGGCCGAGTACTTC. The rearrangement links TRBV20-1 to TRBJ2-7; 16 bases align to TRBD2. Germline V gives CDR1 DFQATT, CDR2 SNEGSKA (reference sequence). This CDR3 region has 17 residues.

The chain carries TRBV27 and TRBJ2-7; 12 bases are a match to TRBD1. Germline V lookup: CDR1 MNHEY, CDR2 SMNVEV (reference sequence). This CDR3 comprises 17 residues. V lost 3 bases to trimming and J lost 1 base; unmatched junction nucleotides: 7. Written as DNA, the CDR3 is TGTGCCAGCAGTTTGGGGGCGGGACAGGGGGCTTCCTACGAGCAGTACTTC. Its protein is CASSLGAGQGASYEQYF.

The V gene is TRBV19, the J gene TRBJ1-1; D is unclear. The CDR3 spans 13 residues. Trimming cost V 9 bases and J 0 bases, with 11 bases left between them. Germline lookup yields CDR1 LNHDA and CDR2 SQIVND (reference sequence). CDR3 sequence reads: CASRPSVNTEAFF. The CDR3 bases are TGTGCCAGCCGGCCGTCGGTGAACACTGAAGCTTTCTTT.

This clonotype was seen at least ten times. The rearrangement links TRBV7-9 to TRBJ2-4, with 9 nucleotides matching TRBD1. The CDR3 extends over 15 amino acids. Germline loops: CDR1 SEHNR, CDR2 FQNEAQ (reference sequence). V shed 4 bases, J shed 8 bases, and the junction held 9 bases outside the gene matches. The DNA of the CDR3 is TGTGCCAGCAGCTCTACCGGACAGGGGAGGGACATTCAGTACTTC. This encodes CASSSTGQGRDIQYF.

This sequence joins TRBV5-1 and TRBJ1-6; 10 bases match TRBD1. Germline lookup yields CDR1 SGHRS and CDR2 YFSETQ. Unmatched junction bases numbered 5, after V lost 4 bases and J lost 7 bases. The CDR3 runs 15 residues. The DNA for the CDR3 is TGCGCCAGCAGCGATGGACAGGGGGGGAATTCACCCCTCCACTTT. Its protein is CASSDGQGGNSPLHF.

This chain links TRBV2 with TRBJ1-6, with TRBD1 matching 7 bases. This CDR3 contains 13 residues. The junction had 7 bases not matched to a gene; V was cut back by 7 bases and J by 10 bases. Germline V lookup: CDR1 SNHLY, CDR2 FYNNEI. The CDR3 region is CASKDRLLSPLHF. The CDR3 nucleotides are TGTGCCAGCAAGGACAGGTTATTGTCACCCCTCCACTTT.

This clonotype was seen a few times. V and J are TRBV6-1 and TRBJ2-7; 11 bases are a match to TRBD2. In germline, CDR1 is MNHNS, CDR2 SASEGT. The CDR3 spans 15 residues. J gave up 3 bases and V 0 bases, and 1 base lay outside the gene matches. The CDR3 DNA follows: TGTGCCAGCAGTGAAGCGGGACTAGCGGTCTACGAGCAGTACTTC. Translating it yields CASSEAGLAVYEQYF.

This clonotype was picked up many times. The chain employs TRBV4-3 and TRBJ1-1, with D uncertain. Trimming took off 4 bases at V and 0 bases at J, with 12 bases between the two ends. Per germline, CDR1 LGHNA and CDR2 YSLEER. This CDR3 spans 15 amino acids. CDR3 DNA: TGCGCCAGCAGCCCGCGTGGGAGGTTGAACACTGAAGCTTTCTTT. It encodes CASSPRGRLNTEAFF.

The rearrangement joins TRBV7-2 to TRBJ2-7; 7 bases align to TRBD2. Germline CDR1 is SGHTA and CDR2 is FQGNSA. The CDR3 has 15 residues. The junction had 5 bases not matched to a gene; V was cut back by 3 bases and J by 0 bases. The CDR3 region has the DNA TGTGCCAGCAGCTTTAAGGCTAGCGGCTCCTACGAGCAGTACTTC. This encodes CASSFKASGSYEQYF. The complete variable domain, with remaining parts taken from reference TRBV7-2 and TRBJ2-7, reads GAGVSQSPSNKVTEKGKDVELRCDPISGHTALYWYRQSLGQGLEFLIYFQGNSAPDKSGLPSDRFSAERTGGSVSTLTIQRTQQEDSAVYLCASSFKASGSYEQYFGPGTRLTVT.

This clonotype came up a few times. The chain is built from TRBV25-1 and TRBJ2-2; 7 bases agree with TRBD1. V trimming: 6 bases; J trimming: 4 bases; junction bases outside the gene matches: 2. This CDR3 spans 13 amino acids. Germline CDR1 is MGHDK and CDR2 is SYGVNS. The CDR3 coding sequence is TGTGCCAGCAGAGGGGGCGGCACCGGGGAGCTGTTTTTT. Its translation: CASRGGGTGELFF.

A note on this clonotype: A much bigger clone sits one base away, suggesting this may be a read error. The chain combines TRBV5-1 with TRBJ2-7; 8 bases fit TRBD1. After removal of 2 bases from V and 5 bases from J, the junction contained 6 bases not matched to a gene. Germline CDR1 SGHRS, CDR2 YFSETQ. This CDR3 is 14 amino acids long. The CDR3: CASSFRPTGDEQYF. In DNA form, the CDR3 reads TGCGCCAGCAGCTTTAGACCGACAGGGGACGAGCAGTACTTC.

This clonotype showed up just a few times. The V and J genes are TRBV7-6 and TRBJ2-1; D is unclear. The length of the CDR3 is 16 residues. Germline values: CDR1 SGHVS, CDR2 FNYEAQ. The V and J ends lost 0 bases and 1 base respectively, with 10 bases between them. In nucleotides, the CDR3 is TGTGCCAGCAGCTTAGCGCACGGGCAATCCTACAATGAGCAGTTCTTC. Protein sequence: CASSLAHGQSYNEQFF.

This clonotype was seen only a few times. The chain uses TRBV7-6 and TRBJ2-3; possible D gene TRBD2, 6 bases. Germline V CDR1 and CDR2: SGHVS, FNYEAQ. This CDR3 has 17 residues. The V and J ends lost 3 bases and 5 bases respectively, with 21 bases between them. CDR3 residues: CASSLASGTSTGDTQYF. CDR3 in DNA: TGTGCCAGCAGCTTGGCCTCCGGGACTTCAACGGGAGATACGCAGTATTTT.

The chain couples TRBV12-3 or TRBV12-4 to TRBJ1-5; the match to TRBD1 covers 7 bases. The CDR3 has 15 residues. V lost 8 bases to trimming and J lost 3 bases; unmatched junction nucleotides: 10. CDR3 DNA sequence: TGTGCCAGCCTCATGGGGAGGGGGCTCAATCAGCCCCAGCATTTT. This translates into CASLMGRGLNQPQHF.

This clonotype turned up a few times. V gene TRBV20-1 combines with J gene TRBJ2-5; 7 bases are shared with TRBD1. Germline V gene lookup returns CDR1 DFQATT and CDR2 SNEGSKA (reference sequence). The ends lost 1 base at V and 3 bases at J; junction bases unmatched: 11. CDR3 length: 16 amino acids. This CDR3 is CSARATEVDRKETQYF. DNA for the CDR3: TGCAGTGCTAGAGCCACGGAGGTGGACAGGAAAGAGACCCAGTACTTC.

CDR3 nucleotide sequence: TGCAGTGCGTGGCAGGGGAACACCGGGGAGCTGTTTTTT. Its translation is CSAWQGNTGELFF. The gene calls are TRBV20-1 and TRBJ2-2; D is perhaps TRBD1 (5 bases). The ends were cut back, 6 bases at V and 1 base at J, with 9 bases in the middle. The length of the CDR3 is 13 residues. Germline-derived CDR1 and CDR2 are DFQATT and SNEGSKA (reference sequence).

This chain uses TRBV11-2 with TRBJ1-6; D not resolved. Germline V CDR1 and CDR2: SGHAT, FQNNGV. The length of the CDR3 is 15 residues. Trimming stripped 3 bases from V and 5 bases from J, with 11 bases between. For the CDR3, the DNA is TGTGCCAGCAGCTTTCCCCCGGGCCATAATTCACCCCTCCACTTT. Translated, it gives CASSFPPGHNSPLHF.